This T cell receptor (beta chain) is from a study of response to subunit inactivated influenza vaccine. Each CDR3 protein is one row after TCRdb ran MiXCR on the RT-PCR reads. Of some 800,000 distinct CDR3 sequences in the sample, approximately 22% were seen once. This clonotype has only a few counts. Its antigen is undetermined. Trimming stripped 3 bases from V and 7 bases from J, with 15 bases between. This CDR3 comprises 15 residues. Study results and limitations: The authors suggested that every seasonal influenza vaccination recruits few new T cells.

The V and J genes are TRBV12-3 or TRBV12-4 and TRBJ1-4; the D gene is possibly TRBD1 (6 bases). This specimen consisted of PBMCs from blood, obtained roughly 5 days after vaccination. This receptor was identified in a man aged 50-60 years who received an inactivated influenza vaccine. CDR3 DNA sequence: TGTGCCAGCAGTTTGGGACACCGAGGAGGTGAAAAACTGTTTTTT. Encoded protein: CASSLGHRGGEKLFF.